The 3 T cell receptor beta chains listed next were all sequenced from one sample in a study of CD8+CD57+ T cells in acquired aplastic anemia. CDR3 and TCR beta VDJ profiling relied on a genomic DNA template. TCRdb reprocessed the reads with MiXCR, giving one entry per CDR3 protein. The sample includes about 81,000 distinct CDR3 sequences, around 42% of them seen just once. Sequences were obtained from sorted CD4+, CD8+, or CD8+CD57+ T cells (not recorded which) from PBMCs. These receptor sequences come from a human donor in good health, serving as a control.

The chain employs TRBV20-1 and TRBJ2-3; 9 positions match TRBD2. Germline V CDR1 and CDR2: DFQATT, SNEGSKA (reference sequence). The ends lost 2 bases at V and 5 bases at J; junction bases unmatched: 11. There are 16 residues in the CDR3. The CDR3 sequence is CSARSEAGGAIDTQYF. The DNA for the CDR3 is TGCAGTGCTAGATCCGAGGCGGGGGGGGCAATAGATACGCAGTATTTT.

The table lists this clonotype with a count of one. The chain combines TRBV10-3 with TRBJ2-7, with 13 bases matching TRBD2. The J segment lost 5 bases and the V segment lost 11 bases, leaving 6 bases of the junction unmatched. This CDR3 contains 13 residues. Germline V lookup: CDR1 ENHRY, CDR2 SYGVKD. CDR3 amino acids: CALGLAGDHEQYF. The CDR3 nucleotides read TGTGCCCTAGGACTAGCGGGAGACCACGAGCAGTACTTC.

This clonotype showed up many times. The gene calls are TRBV24-1 and TRBJ2-5, with 13 nucleotides matching TRBD2. The germline CDR1 and CDR2 sequences are KGHDR and SFDVKD. Losses at the gene ends were 5 bases for V and 4 bases for J; bases not matched to a gene: 9. This CDR3 has 17 residues. The CDR3 is CATSAPPGLAGVETQYF. CDR3 coding DNA: TGTGCCACCAGTGCTCCTCCCGGACTAGCGGGGGTAGAGACCCAGTACTTC.